This T cell receptor (beta chain) was sequenced during a study of cytomegalovirus exposure and HLA in healthy donors. On this clone itself: As yet, its antigen is unknown.

This CDR3 is 14 amino acids long. The trim removed 9 bases at V and 1 base at J, leaving 8 bases unmatched. Germline V gives CDR1 LNHDA, CDR2 SQIVND (reference sequence). Points from the study as a whole: In a later analysis, TCR beta V- and J-gene trimming showed a link to a missense DCLRE1C variant.

Amplification used 60 Vbeta primers and 13 Jbeta primers. Profiling relied on immunoSEQ multiplex PCR, and the TCRdb table lists in-frame clones only, not all of them. The repertoire table contains tens of thousands of clones. The chain carries TRBV19 and TRBJ2-5, with 7 bases that match TRBD1. This TCR came from a man aged 50 or older in good health and CMV-seropositive. Material: PBMCs. CDR3 amino acids: CASAFGTAQETQYF. The CDR3 DNA reads as TGTGCCAGCGCCTTCGGGACAGCCCAAGAGACCCAGTACTTC.